This T cell receptor beta chain was captured by sequencing in a study of blood T cell repertoires in COVID-19. Looking at the study overall: COVID-19 samples collected from the United States, Italy and Spain covered acute and convalescent phases. PBMCs, B-cell-depleted T cells, or T cells were the source of the cDNA or gDNA that made up the material.

Repertoires were generated with immunoSEQ multiplex PCR, while TCRdb's copy carries only in-frame clones and drops some. The table has roughly 120,000 clones, about 88% seen once. The germline gives CDR1 MNHEY, CDR2 SVGEGT. The CDR3 runs to 18 residues. Trimming shortened V by 2 bases and J by 7 bases, and 27 bases separated the two germline ends. The rearrangement links TRBV6-2 or TRBV6-3 to TRBJ2-7, with D tentatively TRBD1 (5 bases). The sample was peripheral blood. This TCR was recovered from a woman between 70 and 85 years old who had recovered from COVID-19. The CDR3 region has the DNA TGTGCCAGCAGTTACCCTGACCGCAGGGTGGCGGCCCCAAGGGAGCAGTACTTC. Translating gives CASSYPDRRVAAPREQYF.